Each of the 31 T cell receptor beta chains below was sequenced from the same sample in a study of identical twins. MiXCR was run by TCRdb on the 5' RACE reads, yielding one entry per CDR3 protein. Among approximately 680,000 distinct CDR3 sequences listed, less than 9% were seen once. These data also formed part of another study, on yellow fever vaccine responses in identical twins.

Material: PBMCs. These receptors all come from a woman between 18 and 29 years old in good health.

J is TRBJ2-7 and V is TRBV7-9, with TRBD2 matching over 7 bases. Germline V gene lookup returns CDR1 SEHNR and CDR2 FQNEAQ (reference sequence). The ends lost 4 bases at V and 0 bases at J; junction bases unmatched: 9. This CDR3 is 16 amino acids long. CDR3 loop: CASSSPSGGPSYEQYF. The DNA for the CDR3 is TGTGCCAGCAGCTCTCCTAGCGGAGGGCCCTCCTACGAGCAGTACTTC. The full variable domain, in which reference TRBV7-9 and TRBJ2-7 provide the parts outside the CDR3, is DTGVSQNPRHKITKRGQNVTFRCDPISEHNRLYWYRQTLGQGPEFLTYFQNEAQLEKSRLLSDRFSAERPKGSFSTLEIQRTEQGDSAMYLCASSSPSGGPSYEQYFGPGTRLTVT.

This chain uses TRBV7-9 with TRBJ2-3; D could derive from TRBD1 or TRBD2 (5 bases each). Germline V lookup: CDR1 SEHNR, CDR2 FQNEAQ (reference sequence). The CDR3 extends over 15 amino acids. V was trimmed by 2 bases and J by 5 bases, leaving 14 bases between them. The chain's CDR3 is CASSLTGTPRDTQYF. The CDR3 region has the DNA TGTGCCAGCAGCTTAACCGGGACCCCTAGAGATACGCAGTATTTT.

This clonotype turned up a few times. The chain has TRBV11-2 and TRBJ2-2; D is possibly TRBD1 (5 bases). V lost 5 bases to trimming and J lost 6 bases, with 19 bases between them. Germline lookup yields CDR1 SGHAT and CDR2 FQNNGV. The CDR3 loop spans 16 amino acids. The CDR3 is CASSLRGDRWPGELFF. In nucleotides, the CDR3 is TGTGCCAGCAGCCTACGAGGAGACAGATGGCCCGGGGAGCTGTTTTTT.

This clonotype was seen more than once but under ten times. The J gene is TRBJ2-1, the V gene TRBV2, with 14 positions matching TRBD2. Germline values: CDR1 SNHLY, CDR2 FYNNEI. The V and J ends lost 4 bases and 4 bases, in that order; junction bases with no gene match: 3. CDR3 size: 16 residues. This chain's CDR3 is CASSGLAGGDYNEQFF. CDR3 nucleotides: TGTGCCAGCAGTGGACTAGCGGGAGGGGATTACAATGAGCAGTTCTTC. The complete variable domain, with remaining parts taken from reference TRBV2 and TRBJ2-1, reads EPEVTQTPSHQVTQMGQEVILRCVPISNHLYFYWYRQILGQKVEFLVSFYNNEISEKSEIFDDQFSVERPDGSNFTLKIRSTKLEDSAMYFCASSGLAGGDYNEQFFGPGTRLTVL.

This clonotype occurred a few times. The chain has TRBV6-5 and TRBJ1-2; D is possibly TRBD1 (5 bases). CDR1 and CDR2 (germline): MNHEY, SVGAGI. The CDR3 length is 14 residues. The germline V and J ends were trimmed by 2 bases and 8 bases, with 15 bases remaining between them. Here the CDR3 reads CASSYGRQKGGYTF. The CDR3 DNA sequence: TGTGCCAGCAGTTACGGGCGACAGAAAGGAGGCTACACCTTC.

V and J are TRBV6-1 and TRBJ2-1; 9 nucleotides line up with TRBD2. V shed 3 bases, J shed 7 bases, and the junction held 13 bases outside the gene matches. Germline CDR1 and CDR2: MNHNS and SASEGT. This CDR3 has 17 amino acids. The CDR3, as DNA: TGTGCCAGCAGTGACCTCCCCGCGGGAGGGCCGAGGAATGAGCAGTTCTTC. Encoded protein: CASSDLPAGGPRNEQFF.

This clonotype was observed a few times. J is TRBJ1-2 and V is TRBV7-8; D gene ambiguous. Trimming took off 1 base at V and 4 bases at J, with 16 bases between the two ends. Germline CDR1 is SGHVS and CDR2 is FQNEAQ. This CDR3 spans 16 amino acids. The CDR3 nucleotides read TGTGCCAGCAGCTTAGGGGTCCGGGCAGCAAGCTATGGCTACACCTTC. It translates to CASSLGVRAASYGYTF.

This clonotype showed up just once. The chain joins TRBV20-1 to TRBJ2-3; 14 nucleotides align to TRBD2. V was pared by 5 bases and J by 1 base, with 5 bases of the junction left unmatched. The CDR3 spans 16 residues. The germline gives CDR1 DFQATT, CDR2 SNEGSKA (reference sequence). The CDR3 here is CSAGGLAGEGTDTQYF. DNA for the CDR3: TGCAGTGCTGGGGGACTAGCGGGAGAAGGCACAGATACGCAGTATTTT.

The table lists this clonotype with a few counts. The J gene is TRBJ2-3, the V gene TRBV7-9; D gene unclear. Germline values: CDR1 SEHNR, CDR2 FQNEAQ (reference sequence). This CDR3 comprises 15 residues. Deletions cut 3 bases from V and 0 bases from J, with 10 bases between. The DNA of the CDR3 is TGTGCCAGCAGCTTGGCCAGGATAAGCACAGATACGCAGTATTTT. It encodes CASSLARISTDTQYF.

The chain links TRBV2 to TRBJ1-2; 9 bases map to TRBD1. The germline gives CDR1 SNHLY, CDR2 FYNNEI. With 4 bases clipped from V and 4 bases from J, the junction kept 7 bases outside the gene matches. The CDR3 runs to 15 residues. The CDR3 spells CASSARDRDAYGYTF. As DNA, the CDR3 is TGTGCCAGCAGTGCGCGGGACAGGGATGCCTATGGCTACACCTTC.

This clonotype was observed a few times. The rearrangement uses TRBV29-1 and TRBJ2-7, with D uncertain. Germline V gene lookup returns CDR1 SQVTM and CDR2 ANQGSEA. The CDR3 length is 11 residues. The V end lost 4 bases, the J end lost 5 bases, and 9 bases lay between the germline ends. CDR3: CSVVVVDEQYV. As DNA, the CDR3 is TGCAGCGTTGTGGTAGTTGACGAGCAGTACGTC.

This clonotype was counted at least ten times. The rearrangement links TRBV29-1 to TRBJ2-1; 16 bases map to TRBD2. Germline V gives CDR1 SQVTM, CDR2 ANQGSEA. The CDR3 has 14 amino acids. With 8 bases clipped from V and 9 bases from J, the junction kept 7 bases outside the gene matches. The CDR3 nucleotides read TGCAGCTCACGGGGACTAGCGGGAGGGGGTGAGCAGTTCTTC. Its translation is CSSRGLAGGGEQFF.

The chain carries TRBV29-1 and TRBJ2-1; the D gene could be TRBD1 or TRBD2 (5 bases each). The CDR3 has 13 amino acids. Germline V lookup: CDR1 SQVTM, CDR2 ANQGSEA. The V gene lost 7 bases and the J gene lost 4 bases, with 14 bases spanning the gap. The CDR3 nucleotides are TGCAGCGCAGGGAGTAGCGCATACAATGAGCAGTTCTTC. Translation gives CSAGSSAYNEQFF.

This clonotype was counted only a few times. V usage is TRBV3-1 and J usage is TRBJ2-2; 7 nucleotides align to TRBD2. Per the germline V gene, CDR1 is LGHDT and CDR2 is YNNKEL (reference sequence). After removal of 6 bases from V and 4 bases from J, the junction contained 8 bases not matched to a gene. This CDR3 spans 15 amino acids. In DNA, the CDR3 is TGTGCCAGCAGAAAGATACCGGGGGGCACCGGGGAGCTGTTTTTT. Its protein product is CASRKIPGGTGELFF.

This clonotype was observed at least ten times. CDR3 residues: CATSRHRTRGTLMVNEQFF. The CDR3 DNA follows: TGTGCCACCAGCAGACATCGTACCCGCGGGACCTTAATGGTCAATGAGCAGTTCTTC. V and J are TRBV15 and TRBJ2-1, with D possibly matching TRBD2 (6 bases). The V gene's germline CDR1 is LNHNV and CDR2 YYDKDF (reference sequence). Trimming left V 2 bases short and J 6 bases short, with 26 bases between. The CDR3 covers 19 residues.

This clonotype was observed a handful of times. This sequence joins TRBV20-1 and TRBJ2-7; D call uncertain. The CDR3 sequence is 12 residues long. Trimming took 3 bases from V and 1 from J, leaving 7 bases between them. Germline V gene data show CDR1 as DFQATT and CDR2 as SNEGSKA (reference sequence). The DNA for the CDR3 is TGCAGTGCTAGCCACCAATCCTACGAGCAGTACTTC. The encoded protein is CSASHQSYEQYF.

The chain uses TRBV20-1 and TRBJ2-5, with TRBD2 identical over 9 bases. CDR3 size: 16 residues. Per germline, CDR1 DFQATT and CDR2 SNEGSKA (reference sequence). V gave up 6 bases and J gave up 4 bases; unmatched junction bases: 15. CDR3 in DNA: TGCAGTGCAGCAGGGGCTAGCGGGGCTTTGAGAGAGACCCAGTACTTC. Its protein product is CSAAGASGALRETQYF.

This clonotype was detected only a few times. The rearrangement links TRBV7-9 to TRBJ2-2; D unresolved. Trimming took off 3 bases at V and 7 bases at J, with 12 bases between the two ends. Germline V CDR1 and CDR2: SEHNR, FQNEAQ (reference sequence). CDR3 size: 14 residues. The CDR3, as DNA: TGTGCCAGCAGCTTGAGTCAGTATCGCGGGGAGCTGTTTTTT. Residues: CASSLSQYRGELFF.

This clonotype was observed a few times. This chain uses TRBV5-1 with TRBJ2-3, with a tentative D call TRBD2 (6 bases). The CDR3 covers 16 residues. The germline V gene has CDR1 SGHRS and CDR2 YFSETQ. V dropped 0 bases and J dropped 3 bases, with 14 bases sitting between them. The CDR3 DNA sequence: TGCGCCAGCAGCTTGGCCCTGACGGGGACTACAGATACGCAGTATTTT. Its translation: CASSLALTGTTDTQYF. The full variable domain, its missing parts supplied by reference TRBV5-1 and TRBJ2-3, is KAGVTQTPRYLIKTRGQQVTLSCSPISGHRSVSWYQQTPGQGLQFLFEYFSETQRNKGNFPGRFSGRQFSNSRSEMNVSTLELGDSALYLCASSLALTGTTDTQYFGPGTRLTVL.

The CDR3 reads CATSGGGTSVPIPYNEQFF. DNA of the CDR3: TGTGCCACCAGTGGGGGCGGGACTAGCGTTCCGATACCTTACAATGAGCAGTTCTTC. The rearrangement links TRBV24-1 to TRBJ2-1; 10 bases line up with TRBD2. V gave up 5 bases and J gave up 4 bases; unmatched junction bases: 16. Germline values: CDR1 KGHDR, CDR2 SFDVKD. The CDR3 totals 19 residues.

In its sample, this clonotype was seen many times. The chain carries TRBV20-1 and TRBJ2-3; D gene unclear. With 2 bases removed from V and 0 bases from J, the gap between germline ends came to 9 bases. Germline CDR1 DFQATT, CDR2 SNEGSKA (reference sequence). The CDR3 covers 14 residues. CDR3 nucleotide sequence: TGCAGTGCTAGATTTTGGACCAGCACAGATACGCAGTATTTT. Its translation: CSARFWTSTDTQYF.

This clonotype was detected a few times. CDR3 protein: CASSFSVGSFYEQYV. The CDR3 nucleotides read TGTGCCAGCAGCTTTAGTGTCGGTTCCTTCTACGAGCAGTACGTC. This chain connects TRBV5-5 to TRBJ2-7; D not certain. The germline V gene encodes CDR1 SGHKS and CDR2 YYEKEE (reference sequence). This CDR3 comprises 15 residues. V was trimmed by 2 bases and J by 3 bases, leaving 15 bases between them.

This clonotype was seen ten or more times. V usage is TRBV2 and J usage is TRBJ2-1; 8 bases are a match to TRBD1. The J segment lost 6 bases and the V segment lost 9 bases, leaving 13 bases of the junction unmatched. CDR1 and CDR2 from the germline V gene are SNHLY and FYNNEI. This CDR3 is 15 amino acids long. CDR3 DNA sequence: TGTGCCAGGGGGACAGGCAGCCCGAGGTGCAATGAGCAGTTCTTC. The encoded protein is CARGTGSPRCNEQFF. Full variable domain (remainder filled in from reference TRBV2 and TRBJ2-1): EPEVTQTPSHQVTQMGQEVILRCVPISNHLYFYWYRQILGQKVEFLVSFYNNEISEKSEIFDDQFSVERPDGSNFTLKIRSTKLEDSAMYFCARGTGSPRCNEQFFGPGTRLTVL.

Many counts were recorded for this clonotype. The CDR3 nucleotides are TGTGCCAGCAGTCCGGGACTAGCGGGAGGGCGGGAGACCCAGTACTTC. It encodes CASSPGLAGGRETQYF. V gene TRBV12-3 or TRBV12-4 combines with J gene TRBJ2-5, with 16 bases matching TRBD2. The CDR3 sequence is 16 residues long. Trimming cost V 5 bases and J 5 bases; bases outside gene matches: 5.

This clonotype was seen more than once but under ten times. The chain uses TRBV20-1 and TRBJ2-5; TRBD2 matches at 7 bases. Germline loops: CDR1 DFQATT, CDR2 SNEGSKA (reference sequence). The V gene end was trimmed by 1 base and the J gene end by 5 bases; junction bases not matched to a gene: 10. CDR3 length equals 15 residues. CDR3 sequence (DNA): TGCAGTGCTAGAGGTGTGGCGGGAGTCGGTGAGACCCAGTACTTC. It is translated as CSARGVAGVGETQYF.

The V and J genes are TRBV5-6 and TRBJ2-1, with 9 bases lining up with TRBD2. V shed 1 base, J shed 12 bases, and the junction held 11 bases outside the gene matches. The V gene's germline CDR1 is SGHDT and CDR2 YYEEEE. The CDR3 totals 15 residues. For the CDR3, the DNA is TGTGCCAGCAGCTTGTGGGACCAGACTAGCGGTCGGCAGTTCTTC. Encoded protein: CASSLWDQTSGRQFF.

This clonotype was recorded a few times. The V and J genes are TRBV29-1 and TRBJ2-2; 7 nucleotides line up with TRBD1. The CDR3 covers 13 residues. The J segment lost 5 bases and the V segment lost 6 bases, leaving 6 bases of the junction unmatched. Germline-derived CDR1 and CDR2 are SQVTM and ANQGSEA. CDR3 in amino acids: CSVSDRRTGELFF. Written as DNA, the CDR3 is TGCAGCGTCTCGGACAGGCGTACCGGGGAGCTGTTTTTT.

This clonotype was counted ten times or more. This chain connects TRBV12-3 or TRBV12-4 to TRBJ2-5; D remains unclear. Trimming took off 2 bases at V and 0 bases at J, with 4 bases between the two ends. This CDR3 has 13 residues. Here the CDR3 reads CASSLRDQETQYF. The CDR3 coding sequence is TGTGCCAGCAGTTTACGGGACCAAGAGACCCAGTACTTC.

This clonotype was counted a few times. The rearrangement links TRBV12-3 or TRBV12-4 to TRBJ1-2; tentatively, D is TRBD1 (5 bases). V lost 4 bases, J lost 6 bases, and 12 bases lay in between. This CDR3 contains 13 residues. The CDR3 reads CASSSPGGNGYTF. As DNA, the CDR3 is TGTGCCAGCAGTTCGCCGGGGGGAAATGGCTACACCTTC.

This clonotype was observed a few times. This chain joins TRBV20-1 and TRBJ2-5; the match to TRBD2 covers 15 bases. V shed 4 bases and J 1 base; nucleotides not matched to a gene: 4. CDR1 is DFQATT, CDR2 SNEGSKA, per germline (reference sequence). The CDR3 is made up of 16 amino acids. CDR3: CSAIGTSGGTQETQYF. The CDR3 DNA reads TGCAGTGCTATAGGGACTAGCGGGGGGACCCAAGAGACCCAGTACTTC.

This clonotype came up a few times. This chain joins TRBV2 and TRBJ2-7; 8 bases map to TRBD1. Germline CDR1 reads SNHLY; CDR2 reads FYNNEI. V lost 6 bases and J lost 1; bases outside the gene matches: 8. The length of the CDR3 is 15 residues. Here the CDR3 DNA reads TGTGCCAGCAGGATAGGACAGGGTCGTTCCTACGAGCAGTACTTC. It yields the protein CASRIGQGRSYEQYF. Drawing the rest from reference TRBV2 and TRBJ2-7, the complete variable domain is EPEVTQTPSHQVTQMGQEVILRCVPISNHLYFYWYRQILGQKVEFLVSFYNNEISEKSEIFDDQFSVERPDGSNFTLKIRSTKLEDSAMYFCASRIGQGRSYEQYFGPGTRLTVT.